The present T cell receptor (beta chain) was sequenced within a study of shared clonotypes between healthy human individuals. V lost 0 bases and J 0 bases, leaving 9 bases between the germline ends. The CDR3 contains 16 residues. CDR1 and CDR2 from the germline V gene are LGHNA and YSLEER. The CD4+ fraction was divided into a CD45RA+ naive subset and a CD45RA-negative memory subset. Some clones are missing from TCRdb's copy, which holds only in-frame ones; the method was immunoSEQ multiplex PCR. This table holds around 2,000,000 clones, 85% to 95% found once. The chain links TRBV4-3 to TRBJ1-3, with no clear D. Sequenced sample: naive CD4+ T cells sorted from blood. The sample's subset: CD45RA+ positively selected. This TCR was recovered from a young man in good health. In DNA, the CDR3 is TGCGCCAGCAGCCAAGATGCCACCGTCTCTGGAAACACCATATATTTT. Its translation is CASSQDATVSGNTIYF.